One and the same sample provided the 15 T cell receptor beta chains below, sequenced in a study of T cell responses to AZD1222 COVID-19 vaccine. Assay: immunoSEQ multiplex PCR; the TCRdb copy retains only in-frame clones and omits some. Of 82,000 or so clones detected, 90% to 95% appear once; the ten largest clones hold about 5%. Sequenced here: peripheral blood, sampled on day 0 of AZD1222 vaccination. The receptors shown here come from an adult in good health.

The chain links TRBV30 to TRBJ2-3; TRBD2 matches at 11 bases. The CDR3 length is 11 residues. CDR1 is GTSNPN and CDR2 is SVGIG in the germline V gene (reference sequence). Losses at the gene ends were 1 base for V and 13 bases for J; bases not matched to a gene: 1. As DNA, the CDR3 is TGTGCCTGGAGTGCGACTAGCGGGGAGTATTTT. Amino acids: CAWSATSGEYF.

The chain joins TRBV11-2 to TRBJ1-6; D gene uncertain. Germline V lookup: CDR1 SGHAT, CDR2 FQNNGV. The CDR3 is made up of 11 amino acids. Deletions cut 6 bases from V and 10 bases from J, with 7 bases between. The CDR3 reads CASRLGSPLHF. As DNA, the CDR3 is TGTGCCAGCAGACTAGGATCACCCCTCCACTTT.

This clone was observed once. V is TRBV24-1 and J is TRBJ2-2; the D is unclear. Per the germline V gene, CDR1 is KGHDR and CDR2 is SFDVKD. Trimming took 3 bases from V and 1 from J, leaving 8 bases between them. The CDR3 sequence is 15 residues long. The CDR3 protein is CATSDVSRNTGELFF. DNA for the CDR3: TGTGCCACCAGTGATGTCTCCAGGAACACCGGGGAGCTGTTTTTT.

The chain employs TRBV19 and TRBJ2-1; D may be TRBD2 (6 bases). Trimming stripped 3 bases from V and 10 bases from J, with 13 bases between. This CDR3 has 13 amino acids. Germline values: CDR1 LNHDA, CDR2 SQIVND (reference sequence). CDR3 coding DNA: TGTGCCAGTAGTATCTTCGCCCGGGGGGAGCAGTTCTTC. As protein: CASSIFARGEQFF.

The rearrangement uses TRBV12-3 or TRBV12-4 and TRBJ1-5; D is ambiguous. V was clipped by 6 bases and J by 4 bases, with 10 bases between them. There are 13 residues in the CDR3. The CDR3 reads CASSTTVNQPQHF. CDR3 bases: TGTGCCAGCAGCACGACGGTTAATCAGCCCCAGCATTTT.

This clone has more than one count but fewer than ten. The J gene is TRBJ2-7, the V gene TRBV5-4; D remains unclear. The V and J ends lost 3 bases and 0 bases respectively, with 10 bases between them. The germline gives CDR1 SGHNT, CDR2 YYREEE (reference sequence). This CDR3 comprises 14 residues. DNA of the CDR3: TGTGCCAGCAGCTGGGATCAGAGCTCCTACGAGCAGTACTTC. It translates to CASSWDQSSYEQYF.

The chain has TRBV10-3 and TRBJ1-4, with D unresolved. This CDR3 is 12 amino acids long. CDR1 and CDR2 (germline): ENHRY, SYGVKD. For the CDR3, the DNA is TGTGCTACTGCGGCTGTGAATGAAAAACTGTTTTTT. Translation gives CATAAVNEKLFF.

The rearrangement joins TRBV30 to TRBJ1-1; 9 nucleotides agree with TRBD1. The junction had 10 bases not matched to a gene; V was cut back by 1 base and J by 4 bases. This CDR3 is built from 16 residues. Germline loops: CDR1 GTSNPN, CDR2 SVGIG (reference sequence). This chain's CDR3 is CAWSGHTGGEGTEAFF. The CDR3 DNA reads as TGTGCCTGGAGTGGTCACACAGGGGGCGAGGGCACTGAAGCTTTCTTT.

The V gene is TRBV7-8, the J gene TRBJ2-7; TRBD2 aligns across 7 bases. CDR1 SGHVS and CDR2 FQNEAQ come from the germline V gene. Unmatched junction bases numbered 15, after V lost 8 bases and J lost 5 bases. The CDR3 length is 15 residues. In DNA, the CDR3 is TGTGCCAGCTCGAACTGGGGAGAACGGGGGGACGAGCAGTACTTC. Translating it yields CASSNWGERGDEQYF.

This clone has just a few counts. The rearrangement joins TRBV18 to TRBJ2-7; TRBD1 or TRBD2 may be the D gene (5 bases each). CDR3 size: 15 residues. Germline assignment: CDR1 KGHSH and CDR2 LQKENI. The germline V and J ends were trimmed by 0 bases and 2 bases, with 11 bases remaining between them. The CDR3 loop reads CASSPPRQGAYEQYF. The CDR3 region has the DNA TGTGCCAGCTCACCACCGCGGCAGGGAGCCTACGAGCAGTACTTC.

J is TRBJ2-2 and V is TRBV9; 8 bases are shared with TRBD2. Losses at the gene ends were 1 base for V and 1 base for J; bases not matched to a gene: 0. Looked up from germline, CDR1 is SGDLS and CDR2 is YYNGEE. The CDR3 is made up of 15 amino acids. CDR3 sequence reads: CASSVLAGNTGELFF. Here the CDR3 DNA reads TGTGCCAGCAGCGTACTAGCGGGGAACACCGGGGAGCTGTTTTTT.

This clone has a handful of counts. The chain combines TRBV7-9 with TRBJ1-6, with a tentative D call TRBD1 (5 bases). CDR1 and CDR2 (germline): SEHNR, FQNEAQ (reference sequence). Trimming took 6 bases from V and 5 from J, leaving 11 bases between them. The CDR3 sequence is 14 residues long. The CDR3 region is CASSAPGNNSPLHF. Written as DNA, the CDR3 is TGTGCCAGCAGTGCGCCAGGGAATAATTCACCCCTCCACTTT.

The gene calls are TRBV19 and TRBJ1-1, with D maybe TRBD1 (5 bases). Per germline, CDR1 LNHDA and CDR2 SQIVND (reference sequence). Trimming removed 4 bases from V and 10 bases from J, with 16 bases in between. CDR3 length: 13 amino acids. CDR3 amino acids: CASSTGWAGSAFF. The CDR3 DNA reads as TGTGCCAGTAGTACCGGTTGGGCAGGGTCAGCTTTCTTT.

The chain uses TRBV6-6 and TRBJ2-7; tentatively, D is TRBD1 or TRBD2 (6 bases each). The CDR3 is 14 amino acids. Trimming pared 9 bases from V and 2 bases from J, leaving 17 bases between. Germline CDR1 MNHNY, CDR2 SVGAGI (reference sequence). The CDR3 DNA reads as TGTGCCAGGGGGGCGGAGGGCCGAGCCTACGAGCAGTACTTC. Amino acid sequence: CARGAEGRAYEQYF.

CDR3 DNA: TGTGCCAGCTCACCCTGGACTAGCGGGGGGTCCTACAATGAGCAGTTCTTC. This sequence encodes CASSPWTSGGSYNEQFF. The chain links TRBV18 to TRBJ2-1; 14 bases match TRBD2. The germline V gene has CDR1 KGHSH and CDR2 LQKENI. Unmatched junction bases numbered 2, after V lost 3 bases and J lost 1 base. CDR3 length: 17 amino acids.